The T cell receptor (beta chain) described here comes from a study of OX40 agonist ivuxolimab in advanced cancers. In the study overall: Ivuxolimab, which targeted the costimulatory receptor OX40 (CD134), was an agonistic, fully human IgG2 monoclonal antibody. The purpose of peripheral TCRbeta sequencing was to test whether ivuxolimab changed TCR sequence diversity and led to clonal T-cell expansion. Patients were allowed to have had prior anti-PD-1, anti-PD-L1 or anti-CTLA-4 therapy, and roughly two fifths of the dose-escalation patients had been treated with checkpoint inhibitors. A male proportion of roughly 80% and a mean age of roughly 55 years, ranging from 23 to 79, were recorded for the dose-escalation cohort. The monotherapy dose-escalation portion (N of about 52 patients) of the phase I ivuxolimab trial is reported in the paper. Among the approximately 54 dose-escalation patients, approximately 20 had hepatocellular carcinoma, approximately 15 melanoma, 9 renal cell carcinoma and 9 head and neck cancer. Partial responses were achieved by three dose-escalation patients, of whom one had hepatocellular carcinoma and two had cutaneous melanoma. Intravenous ivuxolimab was administered to patients every 2 weeks at six dose levels: 0.01, 0.1, 0.3, 1.5, 3 and 10 mg/kg. Findings and caveats that apply to the study as a whole: At doses of 0.1 to 3.0 mg/kg, clonal expansion of both CD4+ and CD8+ blood T cells was observed from baseline to week 6. In partial responders in the 0.1-3.0 mg/kg groups, normalized peripheral clonal expansion was found to be among the lowest, especially among CD8+ T cells. Antigen specificity was not determined for the clonally expanded peripheral T cells. After ivuxolimab, CD8+ T cells had more expanded clones than CD4+ T cells on average. Low levels of normalized T-cell clonal expansion were also seen in some patients who did not respond.

To sequence the TCRbeta CDR3 region, genomic DNA was isolated from the sorted cells. The immunoSEQ Assay was used to sequence the TCRbeta CDR3 regions. TCRdb took over this immuneACCESS table, retaining in-frame rearrangements with V and J assigned. Such tables are incomplete; in checked studies, under half of the missing clones stem from an unresolved V gene, and the remainder is unexplained. This sample is represented by about 73,000 clones; over 75% of them were singletons. The ten largest clonotypes hold approximately 0.55% of the sample. The trial excluded patients who had a history of autoimmune disease or were on systemic immunosuppression. Peripheral blood for TCR sequencing was drawn from every dose cohort at baseline, at cycle 4 day 1 and at cycle 7 day 1. Samples were obtained from an open-label, multicenter, first-in-human phase I dose-escalation trial of ivuxolimab. Adults with locally advanced or metastatic melanoma, renal cell, hepatocellular, or head and neck squamous cell carcinoma were enrolled in the trial. CD4+ and CD8+ T cells were sorted separately from peripheral blood before TCR sequencing.

The CDR3 holds 12 amino acids from the cysteine to the phenylalanine. The retained sequence is limited to the CDR3, 36 bases, with the frame set at the first base. Trimming takes 9 bases from V and 2 bases from J, and the germline ends sit 9 bases apart. The germline V gene (reference sequence) sets CDR1 to LNHDA and CDR2 to SQIVND. Comment on this clone: Its antigen is currently not known. Per-nucleotide qualities are absent, and no much larger clonotype sits a single base away.

This sequence originates from an adult with an advanced solid tumor such as melanoma, head and neck, liver or kidney cancer. This sample comprised CD4+ or CD8+ T cells sorted from blood, obtained in a trial of the OX40 agonist ivuxolimab. Recombination connected TRBV19 to TRBJ2-3; the D assignment is uncertain and may be TRBD1 or TRBD2, with 5 bases supporting each. The DNA is as follows: TGTGCCAGGTCGGGGCTCACAGATACGCAGTATTTT. Its amino acids are CARSGLTDTQYF.